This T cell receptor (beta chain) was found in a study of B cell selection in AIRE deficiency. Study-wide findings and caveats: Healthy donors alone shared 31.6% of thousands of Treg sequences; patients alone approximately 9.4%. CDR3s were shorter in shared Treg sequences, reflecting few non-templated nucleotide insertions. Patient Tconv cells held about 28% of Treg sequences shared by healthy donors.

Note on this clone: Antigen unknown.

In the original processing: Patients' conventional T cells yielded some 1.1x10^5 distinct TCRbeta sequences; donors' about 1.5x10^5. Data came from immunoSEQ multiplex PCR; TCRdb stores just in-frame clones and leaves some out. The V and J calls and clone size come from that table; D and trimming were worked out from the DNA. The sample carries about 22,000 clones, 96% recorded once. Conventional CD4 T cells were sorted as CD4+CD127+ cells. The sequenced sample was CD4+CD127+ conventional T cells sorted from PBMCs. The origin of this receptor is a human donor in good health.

CDR3 loop: CASSPRDRSYEQYF. The CDR3 nucleotides read TGTGCCAGCAGCCCCCGGGACAGGTCCTACGAGCAGTACTTC. This sequence joins TRBV6-5 and TRBJ2-7; 8 bases map to TRBD1. CDR3 length: 14 residues. V shed 6 bases and J 1 base; nucleotides not matched to a gene: 5. Germline loops: CDR1 MNHEY, CDR2 SVGAGI.